This TCR beta chain emerged from a study of blood T cell repertoires in COVID-19. Study details: COVID-19 samples from acute and convalescent phases originated in the United States, Italy and Spain. T cells, B-cell-depleted T cells, or PBMCs supplied cDNA or gDNA.

In the original analysis: Cell counts per sample came from amplifying reference gene primers. Using immunoSEQ multiplex PCR, the repertoire was profiled, and TCRdb retains in-frame clones only, with some absent. V and J calls and clone size follow that table, whereas D and trimming were derived from the DNA. Altogether approximately 54,000 clones are present, roughly 81% being singletons, with the ten largest covering over 4.5%. This CDR3 region has 15 residues. CDR1 is SEHNR, CDR2 FQNEAQ, per germline (reference sequence). V was clipped by 8 bases and J by 6 bases; unmatched bases: 10. This chain joins TRBV7-9 and TRBJ2-2, with 9 bases matching TRBD1. Sequencing was carried out using peripheral blood. This clonotype was sampled from a woman aged 55 to 70 with acute or convalescent COVID-19. CDR3 sequence reads: CASGRGQGYSGELFF. CDR3 sequence (DNA): TGTGCCAGCGGCCGGGGACAGGGTTATTCCGGGGAGCTGTTTTTT.